This T cell receptor beta chain was recorded in a study of T cell responses to AZD1222 COVID-19 vaccine (dated by TCRdb to the early 2020s). As for the study more broadly: A total of about 240 trial participants underwent TCR sequencing, of whom 207 received two doses of AZD1222 and around 25 received two doses of the MenACWY control vaccine. Trial participants were enrolled by age into 18-55, 56-69 and 70-plus year subgroups, with about 150, 28 and 57 TCR-sequenced participants respectively. Results the study describes overall, beyond this receptor: The whole spike protein was spanned by vaccine-associated CD4 TCRs, and dominant responses were seen in regions 160-218 and 743-854. Because no day 14 peak-response samples were available, repertoires were characterized only after the peak T cell response. Reportedly, almost half of the unique spike-specific TCRs recognized epitopes lying outside the regions that are mutated in the B.1.351 and B.1.1.7 variants. Participants were mostly white British and included more females than males, and it was suggested by the authors that clonal diversity may have been underestimated. After two AZD1222 doses, spike-specific TCR breadth and depth were significantly higher than at day 0 and than in MenACWY recipients. Conclusions about previously exposed vaccinees were limited because only six AZD1222 recipients were SARS-CoV-2 seropositive at baseline. In the small 56-69-year group, the increase in depth fell short of significance, most likely because of low power.

The CDR3 numbers 13 residues from cysteine through phenylalanine. Only the CDR3 part of the read is kept: 39 bases, read in frame from the first base. CDR1 is given as KGHSH and CDR2 as LQKENI, both from the germline V gene. V loses 6 bases, J loses 1 base, and the germline ends lie 9 bases apart. This clone was seen just once. Its antigen remains undetermined. No base quality values were provided; no much bigger clone lies one nucleotide off. The CDR3 regions of human TCRbeta chains were analyzed by immunosequencing. The study's own analysis went as follows. Repertoire TCRs were matched against a reference library of SARS-CoV-2-specific TCRs generated with the MIRA antigen-specificity platform. Breadth was defined as the fraction of unique TCRs that were SARS-CoV-2-associated, and depth was defined as the fraction of total T cells that were SARS-CoV-2-associated. Each spike-specific TCR was assigned to its reactive spike region and to a CD4 or CD8 class using the MIRA data. Log10-transformed breadth and depth values were compared by one-way ANOVA with Sidak's multiple comparisons tests. Not all clones reach the TCRdb copy of this immuneACCESS table, which keeps in-frame sequences only. Checked studies attribute under half of the gap to unresolved V genes and leave the rest unexplained. For V, J and clone size, that table is used; D and trimming come from the DNA. Recorded for this sample are approximately 150,000 clones; around 90% of them occurred a single time. The ten biggest clones cover under 4% of the sample.

The time point tag for this specimen amounts to: about 28 days (+/-7) after the second vaccine dose. AZD1222 recipients given second doses at about 4 weeks or at about 12 weeks were pooled, since spike-specific TCR depth and breadth were not found to differ between the two schedules. Vaccinee samples were obtained from the UK trials COV001 and COV002, which included a single-blind randomized controlled phase 2/3 trial of AZD1222 (ChAdOx1 nCoV-19) in healthy adults. For TCRbeta chain sequencing, PBMC samples from trial participants were taken at day 0 and at day 28 after the second dose. The receptor comes from an adult who received the AZD1222 COVID-19 vaccine. The chain joins TRBV18 to TRBJ1-1; TRBD1 might be the D gene, on 6 matching bases. The source was peripheral blood, collected 28 days after the second AZD1222 dose. The nucleotide sequence reads TGTGCCAGCTCGTCGGACAGGAACACTGAAGCTTTCTTT. This codes for CASSSDRNTEAFF.